This T cell receptor beta chain came from a study of cytomegalovirus exposure and HLA in healthy donors. Regarding the study as a whole: TCR beta sequences reportedly predicted most subjects' HLA-A and HLA-B alleles accurately.

Notes on this clone: Its antigen is as yet unknown.

The PCR ran on 60 Vbeta and 13 Jbeta primers. Some clones are missing from TCRdb's copy, which holds only in-frame ones; the method was immunoSEQ multiplex PCR. This table holds 120,000 to 150,000 clones, 64% found once. CDR1 SGHDT and CDR2 YYEEEE come from the germline V gene. The CDR3 spans 15 residues. The chain employs TRBV5-6 and TRBJ2-5, with D possibly TRBD1 on 6 matching bases. Judging by the DNA end, TRBJ2-7 fits better; the J call may be wrong. Sequencing input: PBMCs. The clonotype comes from a woman aged 25 to 39 in good health and CMV-seropositive. The CDR3 loop reads CASSLGQSPTYEQYF. The CDR3 DNA is TGTGCCAGCAGCCTTGGACAGAGTCCCACCTACGAGCAGTACTTC.